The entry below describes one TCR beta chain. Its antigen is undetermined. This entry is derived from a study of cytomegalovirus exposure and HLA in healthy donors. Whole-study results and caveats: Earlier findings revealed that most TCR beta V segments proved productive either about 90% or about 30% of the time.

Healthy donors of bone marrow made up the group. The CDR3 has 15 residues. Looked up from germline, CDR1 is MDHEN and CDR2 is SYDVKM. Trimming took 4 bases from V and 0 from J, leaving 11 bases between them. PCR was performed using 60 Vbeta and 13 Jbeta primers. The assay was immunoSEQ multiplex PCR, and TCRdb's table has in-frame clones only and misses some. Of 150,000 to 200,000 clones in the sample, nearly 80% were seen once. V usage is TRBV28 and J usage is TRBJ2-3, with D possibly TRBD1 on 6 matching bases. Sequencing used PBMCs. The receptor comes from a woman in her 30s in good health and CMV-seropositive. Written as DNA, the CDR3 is TGTGCCAGCAGTTCGGTGCAGGGGAGCACAGATACGCAGTATTTT. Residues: CASSSVQGSTDTQYF.